The 27 T cell receptor beta chains listed next were all sequenced from one sample in a study of T-cell reconstitution after alpha-beta-depleted transplantation in children. A library of TCRbeta sequences, prepared with unique molecular identifiers, was generated. TCRdb analysed the PCR reads with MiXCR anew, one entry per CDR3 protein. This sample has about 200,000 distinct CDR3 sequences; roughly 7% occur once, and the top ten carry just over 5.5%. Here the sequenced sample was PBMCs, taken before TCRalphabeta/CD19-depleted stem cell transplant. Receptors originate from a boy aged 2 to 10 with acute lymphoblastic leukemia, due to receive a stem cell transplant.

At least ten counts were recorded for this clonotype. The chain combines TRBV29-1 with TRBJ2-2; 10 nucleotides align to TRBD2. The CDR3 runs 15 residues. J was trimmed by 3 bases and V by 4 bases; bases with no gene match: 5. CDR1 SQVTM and CDR2 ANQGSEA come from the germline V gene. CDR3 amino acids: CSVALAGAYTGELFF. As DNA, the CDR3 is TGCAGCGTTGCGCTAGCGGGAGCCTACACCGGGGAGCTGTTTTTT.

This clonotype was seen at least ten times. The chain carries TRBV10-3 and TRBJ2-5; a weak D match, TRBD2 (6 bases). V gave up 2 bases and J gave up 6 bases, with 13 bases separating them. This CDR3 is 14 amino acids long. Germline CDR1 reads ENHRY; CDR2 reads SYGVKD. CDR3: CAISEVGLGQTQYF. For the CDR3, the DNA is TGTGCCATCAGTGAGGTGGGACTGGGGCAGACCCAGTACTTC.

This clonotype was detected many times. The V and J genes are TRBV7-2 and TRBJ2-7; tentative D call: TRBD2 (6 bases). V gave up 2 bases and J gave up 3 bases, with 11 bases separating them. The CDR3 consists of 14 residues. Germline CDR1 and CDR2: SGHTA and FQGNSA. The CDR3 bases are TGTGCCAGCAGCTTAAGGAGGGAAGACTACGAGCAGTACTTC. Its translation: CASSLRREDYEQYF.

Many counts were recorded for this clonotype. This chain uses TRBV6-5 with TRBJ2-1; possibly TRBD2 for D (6 bases). The ends were cut back, 0 bases at V and 5 bases at J, with 20 bases in the middle. Germline V lookup: CDR1 MNHEY, CDR2 SVGAGI. The CDR3 is made up of 18 amino acids. CDR3: CASSYSISRGAQHNEQFF. CDR3 nucleotides: TGTGCCAGCAGTTACTCGATCTCCCGCGGGGCTCAACACAATGAGCAGTTCTTC.

This clonotype was seen only a few times. This chain uses TRBV27 with TRBJ2-1; D uncertain. V was clipped by 6 bases and J by 3 bases, with 12 bases between them. The germline V gene has CDR1 MNHEY and CDR2 SMNVEV (reference sequence). The CDR3 totals 14 residues. The CDR3 spells CASSAGGGYNEQFF. The CDR3 DNA reads TGTGCCAGCAGCGCCGGCGGCGGCTACAATGAGCAGTTCTTC.

This clonotype was recorded at least ten times. The chain is built from TRBV9 and TRBJ2-1; possibly TRBD1 or TRBD2 for D (5 bases each). Trimming took off 0 bases at V and 7 bases at J, with 14 bases between the two ends. Per germline, CDR1 SGDLS and CDR2 YYNGEE. This CDR3 is built from 15 residues. Here the CDR3 reads CASSVGDHTGNEQFF. CDR3 sequence (DNA): TGTGCCAGCAGCGTAGGGGACCATACTGGGAATGAGCAGTTCTTC.

This clonotype was observed many times. The chain recombines TRBV20-1 with TRBJ2-6; 8 nucleotides agree with TRBD2. The CDR3 is 16 residues long. Losses at the gene ends were 3 bases for V and 0 bases for J; bases not matched to a gene: 4. Germline CDR1 and CDR2: DFQATT and SNEGSKA (reference sequence). The CDR3 loop is CSASGGEDSGANVLTF. The DNA of the CDR3 is TGCAGTGCTAGCGGGGGGGAGGACTCTGGGGCCAACGTCCTGACTTTC.

In its sample, this clonotype was seen many times. V and J are TRBV9 and TRBJ2-1; D gene ambiguous. Germline CDR1 and CDR2: SGDLS and YYNGEE. The CDR3 extends over 15 amino acids. V shed 3 bases and J shed 4 bases, with 14 bases lying between them. The CDR3 protein is CASSAFDDGYNEQFF. CDR3 DNA sequence: TGTGCCAGCAGCGCCTTTGATGACGGTTACAATGAGCAGTTCTTC.

This clonotype was counted ten times or more. The CDR3 sequence is CASKNRGGANEQFF. The CDR3 DNA sequence: TGTGCCAGCAAGAATAGAGGGGGGGCGAATGAGCAGTTCTTC. V gene TRBV11-2 combines with J gene TRBJ2-1; D possibly corresponds to TRBD2 (7 bases). CDR3 length: 14 residues. Germline CDR1 and CDR2: SGHAT and FQNNGV. V was cut by 7 bases and J by 7 bases, with 17 bases left in between.

Many counts were recorded for this clonotype. V and J are TRBV4-3 and TRBJ1-1; TRBD1 might be the D (5 bases). Trimming shortened V by 4 bases and J by 3 bases, and 12 bases separated the two germline ends. The germline gives CDR1 LGHNA, CDR2 YSLEER. CDR3 length: 14 residues. The CDR3 loop reads CASSRQGGDTEAFF. Here the CDR3 DNA reads TGCGCCAGCAGCCGGCAGGGAGGGGACACTGAAGCTTTCTTT.

This clonotype was detected many times. The chain carries TRBV28 and TRBJ2-3; possible D gene TRBD2, 6 bases. This CDR3 has 15 residues. V was cut by 3 bases and J by 1 base, with 11 bases left in between. CDR1 and CDR2 from the germline V gene are MDHEN and SYDVKM. CDR3 sequence reads: CASSLPSGGTDTQYF. DNA of the CDR3: TGTGCCAGCAGTTTGCCCTCGGGGGGCACAGATACGCAGTATTTT.

In its sample, this clonotype was seen many times. The rearrangement links TRBV3-1 to TRBJ2-3, with D maybe TRBD1 (5 bases). The CDR3 totals 13 residues. Germline CDR1 and CDR2: LGHDT and YNNKEL (reference sequence). Trimming shortened V by 1 base and J by 4 bases, and 6 bases separated the two germline ends. The chain's CDR3 is CASSQGGPDTQYF. The CDR3 DNA is TGTGCCAGCAGCCAAGGGGGCCCAGATACGCAGTATTTT.

This clonotype was found a few times. The chain links TRBV2 to TRBJ1-6; D might be TRBD1 (6 bases). The CDR3 sequence is 14 residues long. Germline values: CDR1 SNHLY, CDR2 FYNNEI. V was clipped by 6 bases and J by 6 bases, with 12 bases between them. CDR3 sequence reads: CASSATGVNSPLHF. The DNA of the CDR3 is TGTGCCAGCAGCGCGACAGGTGTTAATTCACCCCTCCACTTT.

In this sample, this clonotype turned up many times. V usage is TRBV20-1 and J usage is TRBJ2-7; D call uncertain. Germline V CDR1 and CDR2: DFQATT, SNEGSKA (reference sequence). CDR3 length equals 13 residues. Between the trimmed V and J ends, which lost 0 bases and 6 bases, there was a span of 12 bases. The CDR3 bases are TGCAGTGCTAGAGATCCCGGTGTCCGCGAGCAGTACTTC. Encoded protein: CSARDPGVREQYF.

The chain recombines TRBV2 with TRBJ2-1; no clear D gene. The CDR3 has 12 amino acids. The V and J ends lost 8 bases and 3 bases respectively, with 8 bases between them. CDR1 and CDR2 from the germline V gene are SNHLY and FYNNEI. CDR3 sequence: CASRGVYNEQFF. In DNA form, the CDR3 reads TGTGCCAGCCGTGGCGTCTACAATGAGCAGTTCTTC.

This clonotype was observed many times. The chain uses TRBV13 and TRBJ2-5, with a weak D call TRBD2 (5 bases). The CDR3 contains 18 residues. The V end lost 4 bases, the J end lost 2 bases, and 23 bases lay between the germline ends. The germline V gene has CDR1 PRHDT and CDR2 FYEKMQ (reference sequence). The CDR3 DNA reads TGTGCCAGCAGCTCGTTTGGGTTTAAGGGAGACGGTCAAGAGACCCAGTACTTC. Translating it yields CASSSFGFKGDGQETQYF.

The sample holds a few counts of this clonotype. The J gene is TRBJ2-1, the V gene TRBV20-1; 10 bases agree with TRBD2. The CDR3 length is 18 residues. The ends lost 0 bases at V and 5 bases at J; junction bases unmatched: 13. From germline, CDR1 is DFQATT and CDR2 SNEGSKA (reference sequence). CDR3 nucleotide sequence: TGCAGTGCTAGAGACTCGGGCCTCGGTAGCGGGGGGAACAATGAGCAGTTCTTC. Translated: CSARDSGLGSGGNNEQFF.

This clonotype was seen ten or more times. The chain combines TRBV5-1 with TRBJ2-7; D is perhaps TRBD1 (5 bases). V shed 4 bases and J shed 3 bases, with 8 bases lying between them. This CDR3 spans 12 amino acids. CDR1 and CDR2 (germline): SGHRS, YFSETQ. The CDR3: CASSVDSYEQYF. CDR3 sequence (DNA): TGCGCCAGCAGCGTCGACAGCTACGAGCAGTACTTC.

This clonotype was recorded a few times. The V and J genes are TRBV20-1 and TRBJ2-1; D gene unclear. CDR1 and CDR2 (germline): DFQATT, SNEGSKA (reference sequence). The CDR3 is 13 residues long. V was clipped by 0 bases and J by 6 bases, with 9 bases between them. The CDR3 DNA reads as TGCAGTGCTAGAGATTGGGATGGCAATGAGCAGTTCTTC. This encodes CSARDWDGNEQFF.

The chain joins TRBV28 to TRBJ2-3, with TRBD2 matching over 11 bases. This CDR3 comprises 15 residues. Unmatched junction bases numbered 7, after V lost 5 bases and J lost 6 bases. The V gene's germline CDR1 is MDHEN and CDR2 SYDVKM. CDR3 in amino acids: CASSGSGRAVDTQYF. CDR3 bases: TGTGCCAGCAGTGGTAGCGGGAGGGCCGTCGATACGCAGTATTTT. Using reference TRBV28 and TRBJ2-3 for the parts outside the CDR3, the full variable domain is DVKVTQSSRYLVKRTGEKVFLECVQDMDHENMFWYRQDPGLGLRLIYFSYDVKMKEKGDIPEGYSVSREKKERFSLILESASTNQTSMYLCASSGSGRAVDTQYFGPGTRLTVL.

This clonotype has a count of ten or more. The chain joins TRBV7-2 to TRBJ2-1; 7 nucleotides align to TRBD2. The V gene's germline CDR1 is SGHTA and CDR2 FQGNSA. This CDR3 contains 16 residues. V was pared by 5 bases and J by 0 bases, with 7 bases of the junction left unmatched. The CDR3 DNA is TGTGCCAGCAGCAAGAGGGGAGGGAGCTCCTACAATGAGCAGTTCTTC. It specifies CASSKRGGSSYNEQFF.

This clonotype was recorded a few times. The chain joins TRBV4-2 to TRBJ2-7, with D maybe TRBD2 (5 bases). The CDR3 length is 14 residues. Trimming cost V 0 bases and J 2 bases, with 8 bases left between them. CDR1 and CDR2 (germline): LGHNA, YNFKEQ. CDR3 region: CASSQDILAYEQYF. CDR3 bases: TGTGCCAGCAGCCAAGATATACTAGCCTACGAGCAGTACTTC.

This clonotype appeared many times. V gene TRBV7-2 combines with J gene TRBJ2-7; the D gene is possibly TRBD2 (6 bases). Trimming stripped 1 base from V and 5 bases from J, with 9 bases between. Germline V gene sequence: CDR1 SGHTA, CDR2 FQGNSA. The CDR3 is 13 residues long. The CDR3 sequence: CASSLEEGHEQYF. For the CDR3, the DNA is TGTGCCAGCAGCTTAGAGGAGGGACACGAGCAGTACTTC.

In this sample, this clonotype turned up many times. The rearrangement joins TRBV6-5 to TRBJ2-6; perhaps D is TRBD1 or TRBD2 (6 bases each). CDR1 is MNHEY and CDR2 is SVGAGI in the germline V gene. The CDR3 runs 14 residues. V lost 2 bases to trimming and J lost 9 bases, with 11 bases between them. CDR3 in DNA: TGTGCCAGCAGTTACAGGGGGGCCGGCAACGTCCTGACTTTC. Amino acid sequence: CASSYRGAGNVLTF.

This clonotype was detected many times. V is TRBV20-1 and J is TRBJ1-4; D not certain. CDR1 is DFQATT, CDR2 SNEGSKA, per germline (reference sequence). The CDR3 sequence is 13 residues long. V dropped 0 bases and J dropped 7 bases, with 9 bases sitting between them. The chain's CDR3 is CSARDSSGEKLFF. CDR3 sequence (DNA): TGCAGTGCTAGAGATTCCAGTGGTGAAAAACTGTTTTTT.

This clonotype was observed many times. This sequence joins TRBV28 and TRBJ2-1, with a weak D call TRBD2 (5 bases). The CDR3 is 14 residues long. The V gene lost 7 bases and the J gene lost 8 bases, with 18 bases spanning the gap. Germline V CDR1 and CDR2: MDHEN, SYDVKM. The CDR3: CASISPQTGDEQFF. The CDR3 DNA reads as TGTGCCAGCATCTCACCTCAGACCGGGGATGAGCAGTTCTTC. Variable domain in full (rest from reference TRBV28 and TRBJ2-1): DVKVTQSSRYLVKRTGEKVFLECVQDMDHENMFWYRQDPGLGLRLIYFSYDVKMKEKGDIPEGYSVSREKKERFSLILESASTNQTSMYLCASISPQTGDEQFFGPGTRLTVL.

This clonotype was picked up many times. The chain uses TRBV14 and TRBJ2-5; D not resolved. Germline loops: CDR1 SGHDN, CDR2 FVKESK. The CDR3 extends over 13 amino acids. V was trimmed by 3 bases and J by 4 bases, leaving 9 bases between them. CDR3 nucleotides: TGTGCCAGCAGCCAGTTCAACGCAGAGACCCAGTACTTC. This encodes CASSQFNAETQYF.